This is a list of T cell receptor beta chains from one sample in a study of blood T cell repertoires in COVID-19. Sequenced by immunoSEQ multiplex PCR; TCRdb stores in-frame clones only, minus some. Of under 300,000 clones in the sample, around nine tenths were seen once. The sequencing sample was made of peripheral blood. All receptors come from a woman aged 70-85 years with COVID-19, enrolled during active disease. CDR3s include the opening cysteine and the closing phenylalanine or tryptophan. The order of the fields is CDR3 protein, CDR3 DNA, clone size, V gene, D gene, J gene. The D gene is left open where the match is weak. For some rows the clone size is stated as once, few or many, or as a class when expanded; others skip it.

CDR3: CSVRLAGGKYEQYF; DNA: TGCAGCGTTCGACTAGCGGGGGGGAAGTACGAGCAGTACTTC; size: .; V: TRBV29-1; D: TRBD2; J: TRBJ2-7
CDR3: CASSLLVTPDYNEQFF; DNA: TGTGCCAGCAGCTTATTAGTAACTCCCGATTACAATGAGCAGTTCTTC; size: .; V: TRBV7-9; D: .; J: TRBJ2-1
CDR3: CSVDMDGGGYGYTF; DNA: TGCAGCGTTGATATGGACGGTGGAGGGTATGGCTACACCTTC; size: .; V: TRBV29-1; D: .; J: TRBJ1-2
CDR3: CASSLIAQTNEKLFF; DNA: TGTGCCAGCAGCTTAATCGCACAGACTAATGAAAAACTGTTTTTT; size: .; V: TRBV7-8; D: .; J: TRBJ1-4
CDR3: CASSTGGTKNIQYF; DNA: TGTGCCAGCAGTACGGGGGGTACCAAAAACATTCAGTACTTC; size: .; V: TRBV28; D: TRBD2; J: TRBJ2-4
CDR3: CASSLVSGANNYGYTF; DNA: TGCGCCAGCAGCTTGGTGTCAGGGGCGAATAACTATGGCTACACCTTC; size: once; V: TRBV5-1; D: .; J: TRBJ1-2
CDR3: CASSPLTGVNTEAFF; DNA: TGTGCCAGTAGTCCTTTGACAGGCGTGAACACTGAAGCTTTCTTT; size: .; V: TRBV19; D: .; J: TRBJ1-1
CDR3: CASSRVGTGGNTIYF; DNA: TGTGCCAGTAGTCGCGTTGGGACAGGGGGAAACACCATATATTTT; size: .; V: TRBV19; D: TRBD1; J: TRBJ1-3
CDR3: CASSADGGGETQYF; DNA: TGTGCCAGCAGTGCCGACGGGGGAGGAGAGACCCAGTACTTC; size: once; V: TRBV2; D: .; J: TRBJ2-5
CDR3: CASSLKAGTNEKLFF; DNA: TGTGCCAGCAGCTTGAAGGCAGGAACTAATGAAAAACTGTTTTTT; size: .; V: TRBV7-3; D: .; J: TRBJ1-4
CDR3: CASTVEPAYYDEQFF; DNA: TGTGCCAGCACCGTGGAACCGGCTTACTATGATGAGCAGTTCTTC; size: .; V: TRBV9; D: .; J: TRBJ2-1
CDR3: CASSVGVAGGSGELFF; DNA: TGTGCCAGCAGCGTAGGAGTAGCGGGGGGTAGCGGGGAGCTGTTTTTT; size: .; V: TRBV9; D: TRBD2; J: TRBJ2-2
CDR3: CASSPTDRVAAFF; DNA: TGTGCCAGCTCACCGACGGACAGGGTTGCTGCTTTCTTT; size: .; V: TRBV18; D: TRBD1; J: TRBJ1-1
CDR3: CASSFRDRDLGYTF; DNA: TGTGCCAGCAGCTTCCGGGACAGGGATCTTGGCTACACCTTC; size: few; V: TRBV5-5; D: TRBD1; J: TRBJ1-2
CDR3: CASSLFGGNSPLHF; DNA: TGTGCCAGCAGCTTATTCGGGGGTAATTCACCCCTCCACTTT; size: .; V: TRBV7-2; D: .; J: TRBJ1-6
CDR3: CASGTTRGYTF; DNA: TGTGCCAGCGGCACGACGAGGGGCTACACCTTC; size: once; V: TRBV28; D: .; J: TRBJ1-2
CDR3: CASSFGGQGATDTQYF; DNA: TGTGCCAGCAGCTTCGGCGGACAAGGGGCCACAGATACGCAGTATTTT; size: .; V: TRBV5-4; D: .; J: TRBJ2-3
CDR3: CASSLSSGTGGKEKLFF; DNA: TGTGCCAGCAGCTTAAGCTCCGGGACAGGTGGGAAGGAAAAACTGTTTTTT; size: .; V: TRBV11-2; D: TRBD1; J: TRBJ1-4
CDR3: CSVRTDPDSPLHF; DNA: TGCAGCGTGCGGACAGATCCTGATTCACCCCTCCACTTT; size: .; V: TRBV29-1; D: .; J: TRBJ1-6
CDR3: CASSQVQGGEQYF; DNA: TGTGCCAGCAGCCAAGTCCAGGGTGGCGAGCAGTACTTC; size: many; V: TRBV3-1/TRBV3-2; D: .; J: TRBJ2-7
CDR3: CASSLSGTYEQYF; DNA: TGTGCCAGCAGTTTGTCCGGGACCTACGAGCAGTACTTC; size: .; V: TRBV12-3/TRBV12-4; D: .; J: TRBJ2-7
CDR3: CASSAGITGGEAFF; DNA: TGTGCCAGCAGCGCTGGGATCACAGGGGGAGAAGCTTTCTTT; size: .; V: TRBV28; D: TRBD1; J: TRBJ1-1
CDR3: CASSLNPGTPYEQYF; DNA: TGTGCCAGCAGTTTAAATCCCGGGACTCCTTACGAGCAGTACTTC; size: .; V: TRBV7-6; D: .; J: TRBJ2-7
CDR3: CASSSRGSYEQYF; DNA: TGTGCCAGCAGCTCCAGGGGGTCCTACGAGCAGTACTTC; size: .; V: TRBV28; D: TRBD1; J: TRBJ2-7
CDR3: CASSPTSGGADNEQFF; DNA: TGCGCCAGCAGCCCGACTAGCGGGGGGGCCGACAATGAGCAGTTCTTC; size: .; V: TRBV5-1; D: TRBD2; J: TRBJ2-1
CDR3: CAWTLTGSSYNEQFF; DNA: TGTGCCTGGACCCTCACAGGGAGCTCCTACAATGAGCAGTTCTTC; size: .; V: TRBV30; D: .; J: TRBJ2-1
CDR3: CATPQTDRGFMNTEAFF; DNA: TGTGCCACCCCCCAGACTGACAGGGGTTTCATGAACACTGAAGCTTTCTTT; size: once; V: TRBV24-1; D: TRBD1; J: TRBJ1-1